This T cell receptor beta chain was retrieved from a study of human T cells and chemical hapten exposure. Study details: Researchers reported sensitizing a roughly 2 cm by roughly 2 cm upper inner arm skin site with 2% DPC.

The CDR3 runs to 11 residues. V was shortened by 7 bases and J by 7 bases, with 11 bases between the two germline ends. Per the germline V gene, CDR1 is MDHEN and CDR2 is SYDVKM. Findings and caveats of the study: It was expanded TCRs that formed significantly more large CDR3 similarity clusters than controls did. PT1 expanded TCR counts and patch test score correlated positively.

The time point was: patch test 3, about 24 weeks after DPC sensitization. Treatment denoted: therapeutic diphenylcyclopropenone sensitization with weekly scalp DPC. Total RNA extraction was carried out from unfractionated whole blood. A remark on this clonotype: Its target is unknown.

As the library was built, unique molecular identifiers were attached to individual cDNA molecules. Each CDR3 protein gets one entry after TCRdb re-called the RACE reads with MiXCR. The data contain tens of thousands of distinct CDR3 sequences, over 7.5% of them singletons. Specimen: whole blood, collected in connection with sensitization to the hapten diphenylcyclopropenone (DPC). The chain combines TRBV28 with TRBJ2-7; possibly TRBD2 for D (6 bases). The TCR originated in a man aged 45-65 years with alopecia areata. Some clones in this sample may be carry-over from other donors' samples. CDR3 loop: CASTRGWEQYF. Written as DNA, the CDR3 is TGTGCCAGCACCCGGGGGTGGGAGCAGTACTTC.